This T cell receptor (beta chain) came from a study of CD8+ T cells in alopecia areata (dated by TCRdb to 2016 to 2018). Study-wide context: Treated patients were enrolled in an open-label pilot trial of oral tofacitinib, 5 to 10 mg twice daily, for moderate-to-severe alopecia areata. RNA was extracted with the PAXgene miRNA kit for fixed scalp, the miRNeasy kit for PBMCs, and the RNeasy kit for mouse skin. Patients on tofacitinib were biopsied at baseline and after 4 and 24 weeks of treatment, and several of the patients also had a later scalp biopsy. TCRbeta CDR3 regions were amplified by immunoSEQ multiplex PCR with 35 Vbeta forward and 13 Jbeta reverse primers. Tofacitinib was given for 6 to 18 months, followed by 6 months of follow-up off drug to assess delayed response and recurrence. To study T cell clonal expansion in alopecia areata, the researchers applied high-throughput TCRbeta sequencing to both the C3H/HeJ mouse model and human patients. Disease severity in treated patients was measured with the SALT score, which quantifies the percentage of affected scalp surface area. Scalp clonality was compared across normal scalp (n=4), patchy alopecia areata scalp (n=8), and alopecia totalis/universalis scalp (n=8). Human TCRbeta sequencing covered scalp tissue and sorted CD4+ and CD8+ peripheral blood T cells from patchy and totalis/universalis alopecia areata patients and healthy controls.

In the case of this clone: What this receptor recognizes is not known. Within one base of it there is no much larger clone, and no base qualities were kept.

Overall study outcomes, separate from this receptor: Scalp TCR repertoire analysis is complicated because resident alphabeta T cells in normal human skin are also sequenced, whereas mouse skin is dominated by gammadelta T cells. The treated cohort was small, with a single nonresponder, so links between baseline CD8+ expansion and response need larger studies. During tofacitinib treatment, many expanded lesional clones remained in scalp and blood, and this persistence may partly explain relapse after treatment is stopped. Compared with normal scalp, lesional scalp, particularly in alopecia totalis/universalis, had higher clonality and more expanded CD8+ clones, which suggests antigenic drive. Scalp clonality and the number of expanded CD8+ clones among the top 100 scalp clones were significantly decreased by tofacitinib. TCR sequences shared between patients were less clear than in mice, possibly partly because of HLA diversity in the patient population.

Based on the germline V gene (reference sequence), the CDR1 and CDR2 sequences are MNHEY and SMNVEV. Trimmed from V: 0 bases; trimmed from J: 6 bases; junction bases lacking a gene match: 1. The CDR3 covers 13 residues, taking in both the cysteine and the phenylalanine. CDR3 DNA is the only sequence kept; it has 39 bases, read in frame from the first base. The sample's time point label, decoded: about four weeks on oral tofacitinib. Sample treatment or condition, as interpreted from the label and publication: oral pan-JAK inhibitor, 5-10 mg twice daily. Peripheral blood and lesional scalp punch biopsies were obtained from patients with alopecia areata. PBMCs were isolated by density centrifugation and stained for CD3, CD4 and CD8, and CD4+ and CD8+ T cells were sorted on a FACSAria. Library generation was performed with the immunoSEQ multiplex PCR assay. For TCR sequencing, RNA was extracted from every sample and reverse transcribed into cDNA to serve as template. First-strand cDNA was synthesized using SuperScript III with a 2:1 mix of oligo-dT and random hexamers. Amplification bias was assessed with a synthetic immune receptor repertoire, and residual bias was removed computationally. As for how the authors treated the data: After raw reads were preprocessed to remove errors, the CDR3 was defined following IMGT conventions as running from the conserved cysteine to phenylalanine. Clonality was computed as 1 minus the Shannon entropy, with the entropy normalized by log2 of the number of productive unique TCRs. Whether scalp clones were CD4 or CD8 was inferred by matching scalp TCRbeta sequences against CD4 and CD8 repertoires sorted from blood. TCRdb limited this immuneACCESS table to in-frame rearrangements with V and J called. A share of clones is missing; checked studies link under half to unresolved V genes, and the rest is unexplained. The DNA gave D and trimming, while V, J and clone size come from that table. The table for this sample lists 90,000 to 100,000 clones; roughly two thirds of them were counted only once. Of the sample, roughly 16% falls within the top ten clones.

The rearrangement combines TRBV27 with TRBJ1-2; 7 nucleotides in the junction match TRBD1. This sequence was found in a human donor with alopecia areata. The input for sequencing was CD8+ T cells sorted from blood, taken at week 4, from a patient treated with tofacitinib. This receptor has the CDR3 CASSLSTGHGYTF. Here is the DNA: TGTGCCAGCAGTTTATCGACAGGGCATGGCTACACCTTC.